This TCR beta chain was sequenced during a study of early T cells in non-severe SARS-CoV-2 infection. The overall study: Unpaired chains resulted from sequencing bulk RNA of unsorted whole blood. Study-level findings and limits: The matching step, a VDJdb search, favored anti-spike CD8 responses and missed private and CD4 specificities.

There are a few counts of this clonotype. As yet, its antigen is unknown. Between the trimmed V and J ends, which lost 3 bases and 6 bases, there was a span of 16 bases. Germline CDR1 is DFQATT and CDR2 is SNEGSKA (reference sequence). The CDR3 spans 14 residues. Individual cDNA molecules were tagged with unique molecular identifiers. MiXCR was run by TCRdb on the 5' RACE reads, yielding one entry per CDR3 protein. There are about 64,000 distinct CDR3 sequences in the sample; approximately 12% occur only once, and over 1.1% lies in the top ten. Sequenced material: whole blood, taken at baseline. The sequence came from an adult who was a healthcare worker with PCR-confirmed SARS-CoV-2 infection or an uninfected control (not recorded which). This chain connects TRBV20-1 to TRBJ2-3; D is possibly TRBD2 (5 bases). CDR3 nucleotide sequence: TGCAGTGCTAGTACGTGGGAGCGTAAGGATACGCAGTATTTT. It codes for CSASTWERKDTQYF.